This T cell receptor (beta chain) was sequenced during a study of molecular identifiers for immune sequencing clone quantification. Study-level results: More than 97% of effector molecules, versus under 1% of naive-cell molecules, belonged to clones above 20 RNA copies.

For bulk TCR libraries, previously described methods and listed TCR primers were used. TCRdb recomputed calls from the PCR reads with MiXCR, one row per CDR3 protein. The profile shows more than 450,000 distinct CDR3 sequences, roughly 23% of them singletons. CDR1 is LGHNA, CDR2 YSLEER, per germline. Trimming cost V 4 bases and J 2 bases; bases outside gene matches: 6. The CDR3 has 15 residues. Based on a CD8+CD4-CCR7+CD45RA+ profile, naive CD8 T cells were sorted. A note on this clonotype: Its antigen is as yet unknown. A much larger clone lies a single base off, so this may be a read error.

The sequencing sample was made of naive CD8+ T cells from blood, with Jurkat cell RNA spiked in. Specified subset: FACS-sorted CD8+CD4-CCR7+CD45RA+ naive T cells. The chain links TRBV4-3 to TRBJ2-7, with 9 bases fitting TRBD2. The TCR comes from a human donor in good health. Some libraries in this study had Jurkat cell RNA spiked in. CDR3 DNA: TGCGCCAGCAGCCTCCATGGCGGGGGGGCCTACGAGCAGTACTTC. Translated: CASSLHGGGAYEQYF.